This T cell receptor beta chain was recorded in a study of T cell responses to AZD1222 COVID-19 vaccine. Study results and limitations: Seropositivity was recorded at baseline in only 6 or 7 AZD1222 recipients. The study reported that nearly half of spike-specific TCRs target unmutated variant regions.

A word on this clone: Its antigen is undetermined.

Trimming left V 8 bases short and J 5 bases short, with 16 bases between. The CDR3 is made up of 14 amino acids. Germline V gene data show CDR1 as MGHDK and CDR2 as SYGVNS. Using immunoSEQ multiplex PCR, the repertoire was profiled, and TCRdb retains in-frame clones only, with some absent. This table holds some 80,000 clones, 88% found once. The rearrangement joins TRBV25-1 to TRBJ1-5; maybe TRBD1 (5 bases). The receptor's source is an adult who received the MenACWY meningococcal vaccine as a control. This sample comprised peripheral blood, obtained 28 days after the second dose of the MenACWY control vaccine. The CDR3 is CASPNDRTDQPQHF. As DNA, the CDR3 is TGTGCCAGCCCGAATGACAGAACTGATCAGCCCCAGCATTTT.